The 20 T cell receptor beta chains below were found in one sample sequenced in a study of T cell responses to AZD1222 COVID-19 vaccine. Measured with immunoSEQ multiplex PCR; TCRdb has only the in-frame clones, and not every one. The sample yields tens of thousands of clones, approximately 91% seen once. Sequenced material: peripheral blood, taken on day 0 of AZD1222 vaccination. These receptors were taken from an adult in good health.

This clone was seen once. The V gene is TRBV20-1, the J gene TRBJ2-3; D remains ambiguous. The CDR3 covers 12 residues. Germline CDR1 is DFQATT and CDR2 is SNEGSKA (reference sequence). Trimming took off 3 bases at V and 1 base at J, with 5 bases between the two ends. CDR3 sequence (DNA): TGCAGTGCTAGTCCCCGCACAGATACGCAGTATTTT. Translated: CSASPRTDTQYF.

The CDR3: CASSEEWRGGDTQYF. In nucleotides, the CDR3 is TGTGCCAGCAGTGAGGAGTGGAGGGGTGGCGATACGCAGTATTTT. The chain is built from TRBV2 and TRBJ2-3; D might be TRBD2 (6 bases). The V end was cut by 3 bases, the J end by 6 bases, with 16 bases between. CDR1 is SNHLY, CDR2 FYNNEI, per germline. CDR3 length: 15 residues.

This clone has only one observation. This chain links TRBV4-1 with TRBJ1-3; a possible D gene is TRBD1 (5 bases). Trimming took 0 bases from V and 1 from J, leaving 7 bases between them. The CDR3 contains 15 residues. Germline assignment: CDR1 MGHRA and CDR2 YSYEKL. Here the CDR3 DNA reads TGCGCCAGCAGCCAAGATCCAGGGTCTGGAAACACCATATATTTT. Translated, it gives CASSQDPGSGNTIYF.

The chain links TRBV6-5 to TRBJ2-2, with D hard to call. V was cut by 6 bases and J by 4 bases, with 3 bases left in between. This CDR3 comprises 11 residues. Germline V gene lookup returns CDR1 MNHEY and CDR2 SVGAGI. As DNA, the CDR3 is TGTGCCAGCAGGAGCACCGGGGAGCTGTTTTTT. This sequence encodes CASRSTGELFF.

V and J are TRBV2 and TRBJ1-3, with D possibly being TRBD1 (5 bases). Germline-derived CDR1 and CDR2 are SNHLY and FYNNEI. V lost 8 bases and J lost 3, with 14 bases in between. The CDR3 is 14 residues long. The CDR3 DNA reads TGTGCCAGCCGAATGGGGGACCTTGGAAACACCATATATTTT. This translates into CASRMGDLGNTIYF.

V and J are TRBV19 and TRBJ1-5; D might be TRBD1 (6 bases). Deletions cut 7 bases from V and 2 bases from J, with 12 bases between. The CDR3 has 14 amino acids. In germline, CDR1 is LNHDA, CDR2 SQIVND (reference sequence). The CDR3 DNA reads as TGTGCCAGTACCCCCCGACAGGGCAATCAGCCCCAGCATTTT. This codes for CASTPRQGNQPQHF.

The chain links TRBV27 to TRBJ1-2; TRBD1 matches 12 bases. V shed 2 bases and J 7 bases; nucleotides not matched to a gene: 5. The CDR3 consists of 15 residues. Germline loops: CDR1 MNHEY, CDR2 SMNVEV (reference sequence). This CDR3 is CASSLEGQGASGYTF. The CDR3 DNA is TGTGCCAGCAGTTTAGAGGGACAGGGGGCGAGTGGCTACACCTTC.

The DNA for the CDR3 is TGTGCCAGTAGTGTGACAGGGGCCGTGAACACTGAAGCTTTCTTT. Translated: CASSVTGAVNTEAFF. The gene calls are TRBV19 and TRBJ1-1, with 8 nucleotides matching TRBD1. Germline V gene sequence: CDR1 LNHDA, CDR2 SQIVND (reference sequence). Losses at the gene ends were 5 bases for V and 0 bases for J; bases not matched to a gene: 5. The CDR3 sequence is 15 residues long.

The chain has TRBV12-3 or TRBV12-4 and TRBJ2-1, with D tentatively TRBD1 (5 bases). V was clipped by 5 bases and J by 8 bases, with 13 bases between them. The length of the CDR3 is 13 residues. CDR3 nucleotide sequence: TGTGCCAGCAGTCGAAGACAGAACCATGAGCAGTTCTTC. Its protein is CASSRRQNHEQFF.

This chain connects TRBV28 to TRBJ2-1; 16 bases align to TRBD2. Per the germline V gene, CDR1 is MDHEN and CDR2 is SYDVKM. After removal of 2 bases from V and 10 bases from J, the junction contained 2 bases not matched to a gene. The CDR3 covers 15 residues. CDR3 DNA sequence: TGTGCCAGCAGTTTACCGGGACTAGCGGGGGGGGAGCAGTTCTTC. Translating it yields CASSLPGLAGGEQFF.

The V and J genes are TRBV28 and TRBJ1-1, with 11 positions matching TRBD1. Trimming at V came to 9 bases and at J to 6 bases, leaving 12 bases not matched to a gene. CDR3 size: 15 residues. CDR1 and CDR2 (germline): MDHEN, SYDVKM. The CDR3 DNA reads TGTGCCAGTACGATAGGGACAGGGGGACTTGCTGAAGCTTTCTTT. Its translation: CASTIGTGGLAEAFF.

The chain links TRBV4-2 to TRBJ2-2; 8 bases align to TRBD2. The germline V gene has CDR1 LGHNA and CDR2 YNFKEQ. The CDR3 extends over 17 amino acids. V trimming: 2 bases; J trimming: 7 bases; junction bases outside the gene matches: 12. The CDR3 protein is CASSQLLAGSVVGELFF. The CDR3 bases are TGTGCCAGCAGCCAACTATTAGCGGGGTCCGTGGTCGGGGAGCTGTTTTTT.

The V and J genes are TRBV30 and TRBJ2-2; 7 bases match TRBD1. Trimming at V came to 5 bases and at J to 4 bases, leaving 10 bases not matched to a gene. The CDR3 extends over 15 amino acids. Germline CDR1 is GTSNPN and CDR2 is SVGIG (reference sequence). CDR3 sequence reads: CAWDRWAGGTGELFF. The CDR3 bases are TGTGCCTGGGACCGGTGGGCAGGGGGCACCGGGGAGCTGTTTTTT.

The gene calls are TRBV7-2 and TRBJ2-7; no clear D. The CDR3 is 13 residues long. Germline CDR1 and CDR2: SGHTA and FQGNSA. V dropped 2 bases and J dropped 1 base, with 6 bases sitting between them. The CDR3 DNA follows: TGTGCCAGCAGCTTATGGGATTCCTACGAGCAGTACTTC. Its protein product is CASSLWDSYEQYF.

V gene TRBV25-1 combines with J gene TRBJ1-5; possible D gene TRBD1, 5 bases. The CDR3 covers 15 residues. V lost 8 bases to trimming and J lost 0 bases, with 14 bases between them. Per the germline V gene, CDR1 is MGHDK and CDR2 is SYGVNS. The CDR3 sequence: CASGTTANSNQPQHF. Here the CDR3 DNA reads TGTGCCAGCGGGACCACAGCTAATAGCAATCAGCCCCAGCATTTT.

The CDR3 DNA sequence: TGTGCCAGCAGCGGACAGAACTATAATTCACCCCTCCACTTT. It specifies CASSGQNYNSPLHF. J is TRBJ1-6 and V is TRBV27; TRBD1 might be the D (6 bases). V was shortened by 6 bases and J by 3 bases, with 9 bases between the two germline ends. The CDR3 is 14 amino acids. CDR1 is MNHEY and CDR2 is SMNVEV in the germline V gene (reference sequence).

V gene TRBV18 combines with J gene TRBJ2-7; D may be TRBD2 (5 bases). CDR3 length equals 13 residues. The V end lost 4 bases, the J end lost 10 bases, and 17 bases lay between the germline ends. Germline CDR1 and CDR2: KGHSH and LQKENI. CDR3 bases: TGTGCCAGCTCACTAAGCGTCGGGGTGGAACAGTACTTC. It codes for CASSLSVGVEQYF. Supplemented by reference TRBV18 and TRBJ2-7, the full variable domain reads NAGVMQNPRHLVRRRGQEARLRCSPMKGHSHVYWYRQLPEEGLKFMVYLQKENIIDESGMPKERFSAEFPKEGPSILRIQQVVRGDSAAYFCASSLSVGVEQYFGPGTRLTVT.

V usage is TRBV7-9 and J usage is TRBJ1-1; 7 nucleotides line up with TRBD1. V lost 6 bases, J lost 1 base, and 8 bases stayed unmatched. The CDR3 length is 15 residues. Per the germline V gene, CDR1 is SEHNR and CDR2 is FQNEAQ (reference sequence). CDR3 DNA sequence: TGTGCCAGCAGGCCCCCGGGACAGCCGAACACTGAAGCTTTCTTT. Its translation: CASRPPGQPNTEAFF.

V usage is TRBV7-2 and J usage is TRBJ1-1, with no clear D. The CDR3 is 13 residues long. Germline values: CDR1 SGHTA, CDR2 FQGNSA. The V end lost 3 bases, the J end lost 6 bases, and 11 bases lay between the germline ends. The DNA of the CDR3 is TGTGCCAGCAGCTTGTTTGGTGGCTCTGAAGCTTTCTTT. Translated, it gives CASSLFGGSEAFF.

V usage is TRBV5-1 and J usage is TRBJ1-6; TRBD1 aligns across 9 bases. Looked up from germline, CDR1 is SGHRS and CDR2 is YFSETQ. The trim removed 0 bases at V and 1 base at J, leaving 14 bases unmatched. The CDR3 loop spans 21 amino acids. The DNA of the CDR3 is TGCGCCAGCAGCTTGGCGGATTCCGGGACAGGGCGTGGGTCCTATAATTCACCCCTCCACTTT. Protein: CASSLADSGTGRGSYNSPLHF.